This T cell receptor beta chain derives from a study of shared clonotypes between healthy human individuals (dated by TCRdb to the early 2020s). Some background on the complete study: A couple of women and a few men aged 18 to 49 years were included in the cohort. For each donor, CD4 naive and CD4 memory were each given three plates, CD8 naive was given two plates, and CD8 memory was given one plate. The study deeply sequenced blood TCR repertoires of about 5 healthy adults to estimate repertoire size and the extent of clonotype sharing between individuals. To increase sequencing depth and limit assay-specific biases, TCR repertoire library preparation and sequencing were carried out by different laboratories using diverse techniques. Each donor's leukapheresis produced roughly between about 0.8 and 8.9 billion PBMCs.

Using the deep immunoSEQ assay, TCR CDR3 regions were amplified from genomic DNA by multiplex PCR. Extracted genomic DNA from each cell subset was distributed evenly across all wells of several immunoSEQ 96-well plates, and each plate was treated as a replicate. For sorted subsets, about 210 ng of genomic DNA, equivalent to around 30,000 T cell genomes, went into each replicate PCR. Purified libraries were quantified with a Qubit 3.0 fluorometer, sized on a Bioanalyzer 2100, and re-quantified with the KAPA Library Quantification kit. Each immunoSEQ 96-well plate was sequenced on its own single-read 150-cycle Illumina NextSeq 550 flow cell. In the original analysis: Because only junctional sequences without quality scores were contained in the immunoSEQ output, filtering matching that applied to full-length reads could not be performed. Sequences were annotated with PyIR, a Python wrapper for IgBLAST v1.9, using IMGT germline references to assign V/J genes and CDR3. Reads with weak V/J assignments (E-value above 1e-6), missing CDR3, stop codons, out-of-frame junctions, or ambiguous translated residues were removed. V3J clonotypes were defined by identical inferred V gene, J gene, and CDR3 amino acid sequence. Percentage overlap between repertoires was computed as shared unique clonotypes divided by the size of the smaller repertoire. Three approaches were used to assess repertoire richness: RTK rarefaction, the Chao1 estimator, and Recon v2.1 estimates of unobserved clonotypes. Generation probabilities were computed with OLGA for all TCRbeta clonotypes obtained by the gDNA method from several donors. TCRdb took over this immuneACCESS table, retaining in-frame rearrangements with V and J assigned. Such tables are incomplete; in checked studies, under half of the missing clones stem from an unresolved V gene, and the remainder is unexplained. The V and J calls and clone size come from that table; D and trimming were worked out from the DNA. The sample data list under 2,000,000 clones, and 85% to 95% of these were observed just once. The ten largest make up roughly 1% of the sample.

The germline V gene yields LGHNA for CDR1 and YNFKEQ for CDR2. Trimming takes 0 bases from V and 3 bases from J, and the germline ends sit 21 bases apart. The CDR3 contains 18 residues, cysteine and phenylalanine counted. Just the 54-base CDR3 DNA is kept, in frame starting at base 1. Details on this clone: No cognate antigen has been identified for it. No per-base quality is available; no much larger clone lies one base away.

CD8 naive samples were CD45RO-negative cells positively selected for CCR7, giving a CD45RA+CCR7+ population that excluded TemRA cells. Healthy HIV-negative adults with no recently reported acute infections or vaccinations were included as donors. Every donor was a Caucasian adult living in Nashville, Tennessee, USA. After blood collection by leukapheresis, PBMCs were isolated using Ficoll-Histopaque density gradient centrifugation and then cryopreserved in the vapor phase of liquid nitrogen. Analytical flow cytometry was used to check the purity and quantity of every magnetically sorted T cell population. Genomic DNA was isolated from each sorted fraction and quantified by UV absorbance on a Nanodrop 2000c. General study outcomes and caveats: Rarefaction of sorted-subset datasets indicated incomplete sequencing despite the large sequencing depth. Sampling was restricted to blood, and TCR repertoires in tissues likely differ from the TCR repertoires found in blood. Based on pairwise subsampling, the degree of clonotype sharing among donors was expected to be affected by sequencing depth. Naive subsets generally had larger estimated clonotype richness than memory subsets did. Because the study included only a small number of donors, the genetic and exposure-history diversity represented was limited. When four donors were compared, the shared fraction of clonotypes was 5% to 6.5% for naive CD4, around 3.6% for naive CD8, about 2.5% for memory CD4, and 0.35% to 0.4% for memory CD8. Compared with non-shared clonotypes, clonotypes shared by all four sorted-subset donors had higher generation probabilities.

The TCR comes from a man younger than 30 in good health. The material sequenced was naive CD8+ T cells sorted from blood. The intended sense of this specimen's cell subset or site label: CD45RA+CCR7+. This receptor chain uses TRBV4-2 and TRBJ2-7; there is no confident call for the D gene. The CDR3 reads as follows: CASSQETLPYSPSYEQYF. The DNA reads as follows: TGTGCCAGCAGCCAAGAAACCCTCCCGTACAGCCCCAGCTACGAGCAGTACTTC.